This paragraph covers one TCR beta chain sequence. This clone occurred a few times. Its antigen specificity is not known. No much larger clonotype is one base removed from it; base qualities were not supplied. The sample originates from a study of T cell changes during pregnancy in multiple sclerosis (dated by TCRdb to about 2019). Some background on the complete study: The study looked at changes in the T cell repertoire across pregnancy in women with multiple sclerosis.

Library preparation employed the immunoSEQ multiplex PCR assay. Not all clones reach the TCRdb copy of this immuneACCESS table, which keeps in-frame sequences only. Checked studies attribute under half of the gap to unresolved V genes and leave the rest unexplained. This sample gives just under 50,000 clones in total; roughly nine tenths of them show up just once. The ten biggest clones cover 10% to 13% of the sample. The junction shows trimming of 0 bases on V and 10 bases on J, plus 14 bases between the germline ends. Taken from the germline V gene, the CDR1 and CDR2 loops are SGDLS and YYNGEE. The CDR3 measures 15 amino acids from cysteine to phenylalanine. CDR3 DNA only is kept here, 45 bases in frame from base 1.

In this chain, TRBV9 is recombined with TRBJ1-6, with a tentative D gene TRBD1 over 6 matching bases. The receptor's source is a female donor with multiple sclerosis, enrolled in a pregnancy study. The sample in question was CD8+ T cells from peripheral blood mononuclear cells, obtained after pregnancy. The nucleotides are TGTGCCAGCAGCGTAGGGGGGCAGGACGGCTCACCCCTCCACTTT. Its coded protein is CASSVGGQDGSPLHF.